The 8 T cell receptor beta chains presented below share a single source sample, sequenced in a study of T cell changes during pregnancy in multiple sclerosis. The table came from immunoSEQ multiplex PCR; TCRdb's copy has only in-frame clones and leaves some out. The sample lists roughly 20,000 clones, about nine tenths seen once, with about 7.5% in the top ten. The sequencing used CD8+ T cells from peripheral blood mononuclear cells, collected in the second trimester of pregnancy. Receptors were obtained from a female donor in good health, enrolled as a control in a pregnancy study.

V gene TRBV6-1 combines with J gene TRBJ2-3; 7 positions agree with TRBD1. V trimming: 1 base; J trimming: 4 bases; junction bases outside the gene matches: 5. CDR1 MNHNS and CDR2 SASEGT come from the germline V gene. CDR3 length equals 15 residues. The CDR3 spells CASSEGTGRPDTQYF. The CDR3 coding sequence is TGTGCCAGCAGTGAAGGGACAGGCCGCCCAGATACGCAGTATTTT.

The V gene is TRBV4-2, the J gene TRBJ2-1; 7 positions agree with TRBD2. Germline lookup yields CDR1 LGHNA and CDR2 YNFKEQ. The V gene end was trimmed by 0 bases and the J gene end by 9 bases; junction bases not matched to a gene: 8. The CDR3 sequence is 15 residues long. CDR3 bases: TGTGCCAGCAGCCAAGAGGAGGGAGGGCCGGGTGAGCAGTTCTTC. It is translated as CASSQEEGGPGEQFF.

V and J are TRBV20-1 and TRBJ2-1; D not certain. CDR3 length: 11 residues. Looked up from germline, CDR1 is DFQATT and CDR2 is SNEGSKA (reference sequence). The V and J ends lost 4 bases and 8 bases respectively, with 9 bases between them. CDR3 protein: CSAKHIDEQFF. The CDR3 nucleotides read TGCAGTGCTAAACACATTGATGAGCAGTTCTTC.

The rearrangement uses TRBV5-8 and TRBJ2-2; the D gene is possibly TRBD2 (5 bases). Germline V gene sequence: CDR1 SGHTS, CDR2 YDEGEE. V lost 0 bases to trimming and J lost 1 base, with 10 bases between them. This CDR3 spans 16 amino acids. The CDR3 coding sequence is TGTGCCAGCAGCTTGGTTGCCAGCGGGAACACCGGGGAGCTGTTTTTT. Its translation: CASSLVASGNTGELFF.

The chain employs TRBV6-1 and TRBJ2-2; D not certain. Trimming removed 4 bases from V and 3 bases from J, with 9 bases in between. The CDR3 has 14 residues. Germline lookup yields CDR1 MNHNS and CDR2 SASEGT. CDR3 sequence: CASSGAYDTGELFF. The CDR3, as DNA: TGTGCCAGCAGTGGGGCTTATGACACCGGGGAGCTGTTTTTT.

CDR3 sequence (DNA): TGCAGCGGTGTCGGGACACCCAGGGGAGAGCAGTACTTC. It translates to CSGVGTPRGEQYF. The V and J genes are TRBV29-1 and TRBJ2-7; D possibly corresponds to TRBD1 (6 bases). Looked up from germline, CDR1 is SQVTM and CDR2 is ANQGSEA. The CDR3 covers 13 residues. Deletions cut 7 bases from V and 7 bases from J, with 20 bases between.

This clone has only one observation. This sequence joins TRBV7-8 and TRBJ2-5, with 9 bases that match TRBD1. The V gene end was trimmed by 2 bases and the J gene end by 12 bases; junction bases not matched to a gene: 4. Germline-derived CDR1 and CDR2 are SGHVS and FQNEAQ. The CDR3 extends over 12 amino acids. The CDR3 here is CASSLTGGGKYF. Here the CDR3 DNA reads TGTGCCAGCAGCTTAACAGGGGGCGGAAAGTACTTC.

This chain links TRBV5-6 with TRBJ1-2; D is ambiguous. V was pared by 5 bases and J by 5 bases, with 10 bases between. CDR3 length: 12 amino acids. Per the germline V gene, CDR1 is SGHDT and CDR2 is YYEEEE. The CDR3 DNA sequence: TGTGCCAGCAGTCAGGCGACATATGGCTACACCTTC. Protein product: CASSQATYGYTF.